These T cell receptor beta chains were read from a single sample in a study of early T cells in non-severe SARS-CoV-2 infection. One entry per CDR3 protein, called by TCRdb with MiXCR from the 5' RACE reads. Of more than 60,000 distinct CDR3 sequences listed, 8.5% to 10% are singletons. Sequencing was done on a sample of whole blood. Every receptor here comes from an adult who was a healthcare worker with PCR-confirmed SARS-CoV-2 infection or an uninfected control (not recorded which). Each CDR3 is given with its conserved first and last residue. D genes are given only for firm matches. Some rows have no size entry. The others give once, few or many, or a class for an expanded clone.

v_gene	j_gene	d_gene	abundance	CDR3aa	CDR3nt
TRBV5-1	TRBJ2-7	NA	NA	CASSLTQVQSEQYF	TGCGCCAGCAGCTTAACCCAGGTCCAGAGCGAGCAGTACTTC
TRBV5-1	TRBJ1-3	TRBD1	many	CASQGEGNTIYF	TGCGCCAGCCAGGGGGAAGGAAACACCATATATTTT
TRBV29-1	TRBJ2-7	NA	few	CSVSRTSYEQYF	TGCAGCGTTTCCCGCACCTCCTACGAGCAGTACTTC
TRBV7-2	TRBJ2-3	NA	few	CASSLPETADTQYF	TGTGCCAGCAGCTTGCCAGAAACCGCAGATACGCAGTATTTT
TRBV5-1	TRBJ1-1	NA	few	CASSLVPGANTEAFF	TGCGCCAGCAGCTTGGTCCCGGGGGCGAACACTGAAGCTTTCTTT
TRBV20-1	TRBJ1-5	TRBD1	few	CSARDPVGQGNFSNQPQHF	TGCAGTGCTAGAGATCCCGTGGGACAGGGTAACTTTAGCAATCAGCCCCAGCATTTT
TRBV5-1	TRBJ2-3	NA	few	CASSWRGGSTDTQYF	TGCGCCAGCAGCTGGCGTGGAGGGTCCACAGATACGCAGTATTTT
TRBV19	TRBJ2-7	TRBD2	many	CASSLTGLASEQYF	TGTGCCAGTAGTCTAACGGGACTAGCTTCCGAGCAGTACTTC
TRBV24-1	TRBJ2-1	NA	few	CATSDSLGPDNEQFF	TGTGCCACCAGTGATTCACTAGGACCCGACAATGAGCAGTTCTTC
TRBV29-1	TRBJ1-2	NA	few	CSVEESGYGYTF	TGCAGCGTTGAAGAAAGCGGCTATGGCTACACCTTC
TRBV7-9	TRBJ1-4	TRBD1	NA	CASSQGQGEEKLFF	TGTGCCAGCAGCCAAGGACAGGGGGAGGAAAAACTGTTTTTT
TRBV20-1	TRBJ2-6	NA	NA	CSARDVERSGANVLTF	TGCAGTGCTAGAGATGTCGAACGCTCTGGGGCCAACGTCCTGACTTTC
TRBV3-1	TRBJ1-5	NA	NA	CASSQSPERNQPQHF	TGTGCCAGCAGCCAATCGCCGGAGCGCAATCAGCCCCAGCATTTT
TRBV5-1	TRBJ2-7	NA	NA	CASSFRDSTYEQYF	TGCGCCAGCAGCTTCAGGGATTCCACCTACGAGCAGTACTTC
TRBV7-8	TRBJ1-1	NA	NA	CASSHGGAEAFF	TGTGCCAGCAGCCACGGAGGGGCTGAAGCTTTCTTT
TRBV7-9	TRBJ2-7	NA	many	CASSFSAAAYEQYF	TGTGCCAGCAGCTTTAGTGCCGCCGCCTACGAGCAGTACTTC
TRBV19	TRBJ2-7	NA	many	CASSMGRNTYEQYF	TGTGCCAGTAGTATGGGACGGAACACCTACGAGCAGTACTTC
TRBV20-1	TRBJ2-7	TRBD1	few	CSAREGTGLFSPYF	TGCAGTGCTAGAGAAGGGACAGGGTTATTTTCGCCGTACTTC
TRBV10-3	TRBJ1-3	NA	many	CAISEPPRNTIYF	TGTGCCATCAGTGAGCCCCCTCGGAACACCATATATTTT
TRBV6-5	TRBJ1-1	NA	NA	CASSYQGKAFF	TGTGCCAGCAGTTACCAGGGGAAGGCTTTCTTT
TRBV11-1	TRBJ2-3	NA	few	CASSPRDATDTQYF	TGTGCCAGCAGCCCACGGGACGCCACAGATACGCAGTATTTT
TRBV21-1	TRBJ1-2	NA	NA	CASNNPTSRGDGYTF	TGTGCCAGCAACAACCCGACGAGCAGAGGGGATGGCTACACCTTC
TRBV28	TRBJ1-2	NA	many	CASTVAGTNYGYTF	TGTGCCAGCACGGTGGCGGGAACTAACTATGGCTACACCTTC
TRBV7-8	TRBJ2-3	NA	NA	CASSFRPNTDTQYF	TGTGCCAGCAGCTTCCGGCCAAACACAGATACGCAGTATTTT